The sequence of this T cell receptor (beta chain) was determined in a study of cytomegalovirus exposure and HLA in healthy donors. Study overall: In a previous analysis, about 100 million unique TCR beta sequences were found from 150 million to 200 million T cells. Study-wide findings and caveats: Using a false discovery rate of 0.05, a later analysis showed that around 16,000 TCR beta sequences were associated with HLA alleles. Sequencing depth roughly uniform across donors was assumed in presence/absence analyses. CMV antigen specificity was confirmed in vitro for three CMV-associated chains.

V lost 5 bases, J lost 4 bases, and 5 bases stayed unmatched. The germline CDR1 and CDR2 sequences are LGHNT and FRNRAP. The CDR3 is 14 residues long. As concerns this clone: Its specificity is not known.

Amplification used 60 Vbeta primers and 13 Jbeta primers. The data were produced by immunoSEQ multiplex PCR, yet TCRdb's version contains in-frame clones alone and is incomplete. The sample totals roughly 220,000 clones; its top ten clones hold more than 0.95%. The TCR sequence derives from a girl aged 2-9 years in good health and CMV-seropositive. Sequenced input: PBMCs. This sequence joins TRBV12-5 and TRBJ2-7; TRBD1 matches at 10 bases. CDR3 nucleotides: TGTGCTAGTGGTCGACAGGGGGCTTTTTACGAGCAGTACTTC. Translated, it gives CASGRQGAFYEQYF.